This entry lists 5 T cell receptor beta chains sequenced from one sample in a study of early T cells in non-severe SARS-CoV-2 infection. In TCRdb, the 5' RACE reads were re-called with MiXCR into one record per CDR3 protein. The sample carries roughly 80,000 distinct CDR3 sequences, roughly a sixth recorded once. Sequenced sample: whole blood. These receptors originate from an adult who was a healthcare worker with PCR-confirmed SARS-CoV-2 infection or an uninfected control (not recorded which).

As for this clonotype: A much larger clonotype is one base distant, so this may be a read error. The rearrangement uses TRBV28 and TRBJ1-6; D not certain. The CDR3 is made up of 12 amino acids. The germline CDR1 and CDR2 sequences are MDHEN and SYDVKM. DNA for the CDR3: TGTGCCAGCAGTTTAGTAAATTCATCCCTCCACTTT. Its protein product is CASSLVNSSLHF.

The chain combines TRBV7-8 with TRBJ2-7, with D maybe TRBD2 (5 bases). The CDR3 spans 13 residues. The germline V gene encodes CDR1 SGHVS and CDR2 FQNEAQ. Trimming stripped 5 bases from V and 5 bases from J, with 13 bases between. The CDR3: CASSPGRRNEQYF. The CDR3 region has the DNA TGTGCCAGCAGCCCAGGACGGAGGAACGAGCAGTACTTC.

The chain joins TRBV16 to TRBJ1-2, with TRBD1 matching 7 bases. This CDR3 region has 15 residues. Trimming cost V 2 bases and J 5 bases; bases outside gene matches: 8. Per germline, CDR1 KGHSY and CDR2 FQNENV. The CDR3 spells CASSQDRAARYGYTF. Written as DNA, the CDR3 is TGTGCCAGCAGCCAAGACAGGGCTGCTAGGTATGGCTACACCTTC.

The J gene is TRBJ2-6, the V gene TRBV12-3 or TRBV12-4; D may be TRBD1 (5 bases). The CDR3 has 18 residues. Trimming removed 3 bases from V and 1 base from J, with 16 bases in between. CDR3 region: CASSFGKVRGSGANVLTF. CDR3 bases: TGTGCCAGCAGTTTCGGTAAAGTAAGGGGATCTGGGGCCAACGTCCTGACTTTC.

A few counts support this clonotype. The chain joins TRBV20-1 to TRBJ2-2, with D unresolved. This CDR3 region has 12 residues. Germline CDR1 DFQATT, CDR2 SNEGSKA (reference sequence). V was shortened by 6 bases and J by 3 bases, with 8 bases between the two germline ends. DNA of the CDR3: TGCAGTGCCCCTCGGGACACCGGGGAGCTGTTTTTT. Translation: CSAPRDTGELFF.